The sequence of this TCR beta chain was determined in a study of memory CD4+ T cells and cytomegalovirus serostatus. Whole-study context: Of the healthy Belgian adults, 9 were CMV seropositive and more than 20 seronegative.

By proportion, this clone is medium-sized. The assay was immunoSEQ multiplex PCR, and TCRdb's table has in-frame clones only and misses some. The sample has about 75,000 clones, under 80% seen once; the top ten hold just over 2.5%. Single viable CD3+CD4+CD8-CD45RO+ cells were sorted as the memory CD4+ T cells. CMV serostatus came from serum IgG against pp150, pp28, p38, p52. The sample comprised memory CD4+ T cells from blood. The TCR sequence derives from an adult in good health and CMV-seropositive.

CDR3: CASSGSGTGFGNQPQHF. The DNA of the CDR3 is TGTGCCAGCAGTGGTTCCGGGACAGGGTTTGGCAATCAGCCCCAGCATTTT. This sequence joins TRBV2 and TRBJ1-5, with 9 bases lining up with TRBD1. Trimming removed 4 bases from V and 2 bases from J; junction bases left unmatched: 9. The germline V gene encodes CDR1 SNHLY and CDR2 FYNNEI. The CDR3 runs to 17 residues.